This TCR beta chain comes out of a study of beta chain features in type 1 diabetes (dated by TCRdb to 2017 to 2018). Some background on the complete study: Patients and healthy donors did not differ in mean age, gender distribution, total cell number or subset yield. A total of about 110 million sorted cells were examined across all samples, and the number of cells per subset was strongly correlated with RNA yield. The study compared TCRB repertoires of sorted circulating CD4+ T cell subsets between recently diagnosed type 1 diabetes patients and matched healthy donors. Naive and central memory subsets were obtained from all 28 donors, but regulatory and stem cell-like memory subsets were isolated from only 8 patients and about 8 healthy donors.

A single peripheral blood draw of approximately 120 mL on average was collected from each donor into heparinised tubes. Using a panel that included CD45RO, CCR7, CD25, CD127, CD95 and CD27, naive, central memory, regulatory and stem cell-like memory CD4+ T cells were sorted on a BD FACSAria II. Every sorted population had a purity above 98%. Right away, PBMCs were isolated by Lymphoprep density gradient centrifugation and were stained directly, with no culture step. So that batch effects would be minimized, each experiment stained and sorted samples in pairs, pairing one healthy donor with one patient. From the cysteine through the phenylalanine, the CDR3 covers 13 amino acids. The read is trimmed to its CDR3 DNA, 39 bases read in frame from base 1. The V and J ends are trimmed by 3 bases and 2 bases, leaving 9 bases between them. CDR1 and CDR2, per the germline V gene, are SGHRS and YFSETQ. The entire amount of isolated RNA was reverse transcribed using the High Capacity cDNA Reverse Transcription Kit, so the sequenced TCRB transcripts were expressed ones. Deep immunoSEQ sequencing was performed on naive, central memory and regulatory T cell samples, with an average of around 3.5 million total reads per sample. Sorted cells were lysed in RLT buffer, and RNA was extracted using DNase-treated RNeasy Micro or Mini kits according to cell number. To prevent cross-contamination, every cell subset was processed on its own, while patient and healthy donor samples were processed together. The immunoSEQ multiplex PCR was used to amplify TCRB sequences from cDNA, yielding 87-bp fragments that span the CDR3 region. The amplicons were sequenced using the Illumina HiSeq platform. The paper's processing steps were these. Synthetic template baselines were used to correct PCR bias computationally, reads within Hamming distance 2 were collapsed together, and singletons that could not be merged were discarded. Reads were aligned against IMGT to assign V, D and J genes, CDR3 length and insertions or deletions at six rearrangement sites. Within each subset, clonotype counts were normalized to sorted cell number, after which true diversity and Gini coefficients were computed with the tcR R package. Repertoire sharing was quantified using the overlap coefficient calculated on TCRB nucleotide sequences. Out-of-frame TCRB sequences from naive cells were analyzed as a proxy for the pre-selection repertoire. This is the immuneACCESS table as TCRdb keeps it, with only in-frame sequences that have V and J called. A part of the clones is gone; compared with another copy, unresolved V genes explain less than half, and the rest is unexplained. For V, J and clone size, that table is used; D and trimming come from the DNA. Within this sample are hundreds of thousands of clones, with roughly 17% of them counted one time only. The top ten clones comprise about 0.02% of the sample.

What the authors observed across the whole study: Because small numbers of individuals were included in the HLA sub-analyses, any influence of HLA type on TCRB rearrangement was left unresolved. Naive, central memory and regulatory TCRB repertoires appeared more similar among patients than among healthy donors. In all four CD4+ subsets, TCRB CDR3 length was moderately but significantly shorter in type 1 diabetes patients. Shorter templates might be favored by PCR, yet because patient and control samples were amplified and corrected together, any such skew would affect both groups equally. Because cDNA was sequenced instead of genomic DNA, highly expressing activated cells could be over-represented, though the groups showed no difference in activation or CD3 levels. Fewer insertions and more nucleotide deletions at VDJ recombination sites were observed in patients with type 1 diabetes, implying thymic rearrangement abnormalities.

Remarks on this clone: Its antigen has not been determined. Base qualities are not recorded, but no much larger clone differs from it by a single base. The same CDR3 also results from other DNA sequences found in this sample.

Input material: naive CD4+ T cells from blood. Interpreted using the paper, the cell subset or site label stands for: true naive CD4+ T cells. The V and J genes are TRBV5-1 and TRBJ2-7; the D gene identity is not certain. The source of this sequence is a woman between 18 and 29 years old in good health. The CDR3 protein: CASSSQGAYEQYF. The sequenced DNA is TGCGCCAGCAGCTCTCAAGGCGCCTACGAGCAGTACTTC.